This T cell receptor beta chain emerged from a study of tumor-infiltrating lymphocytes in primary liver carcinoma. Study background: Patients were men and women aged 30 to 69 years.

Per germline, CDR1 SGHRS and CDR2 YFSETQ. V gave up 8 bases and J gave up 8 bases, with 16 bases separating them. This CDR3 spans 13 amino acids. With respect to this clonotype: The conserved phenylalanine or tryptophan is not found at the CDR3 terminus, so this likely reflects a read error.

Constant-region priming of approximately 0.55 ug total RNA yielded TCR beta cDNA. Three rounds of nested multiplex PCR with slightly modified ARM-PCR produced TCR beta libraries. The first two PCR rounds used TRBV1-TRBV30 forward primers with a C-beta reverse primer, around 10 cycles each. TCRdb reanalysed the multiplex PCR reads using MiXCR and keeps one entry per CDR3 protein. The sample includes roughly 30,000 distinct CDR3 sequences, approximately 80% of them seen just once. The study co-extracted DNA and RNA from about 19-30 mg of unsorted bulk tissue. This sequence originates from a man aged 35-49 years with primary liver carcinoma and hepatitis B virus infection. The V call is TRBV5-1, the J call TRBJ2-2; D uncertain. The specimen was liver tumor tissue from sampling region 5. The subset: tumor region T5, tumor centre. CDR3 protein: CASAREAGGELFI. The CDR3 DNA sequence: TGCGCCAGTGCTCGCGAGGCTGGGGGGGAGCTGTTTATT.